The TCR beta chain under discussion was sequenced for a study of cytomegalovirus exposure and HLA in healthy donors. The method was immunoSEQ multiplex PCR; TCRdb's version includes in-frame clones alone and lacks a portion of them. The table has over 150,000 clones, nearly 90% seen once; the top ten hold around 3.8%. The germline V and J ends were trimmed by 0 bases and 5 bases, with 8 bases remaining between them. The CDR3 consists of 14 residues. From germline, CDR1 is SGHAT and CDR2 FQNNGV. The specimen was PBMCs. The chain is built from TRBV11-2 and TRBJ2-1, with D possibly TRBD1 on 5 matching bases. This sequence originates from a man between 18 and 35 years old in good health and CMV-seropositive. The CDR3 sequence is CASSLDQGNNEQFF. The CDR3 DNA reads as TGTGCCAGCAGCTTAGACCAGGGCAACAATGAGCAGTTCTTC. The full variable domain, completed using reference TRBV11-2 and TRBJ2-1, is EAGVAQSPRYKIIEKRQSVAFWCNPISGHATLYWYQQILGQGPKLLIQFQNNGVVDDSQLPKDRFSAERLKGVDSTLKIQPAKLEDSAVYLCASSLDQGNNEQFFGPGTRLTVL.